Listed here are 8 T cell receptor beta chains from one sample, sequenced in a study of early T cells in non-severe SARS-CoV-2 infection. One entry per CDR3 protein results from TCRdb running MiXCR on the 5' RACE reads. The sample records 97,000 or so distinct CDR3 sequences, roughly 13% being singletons. The sequencing input was whole blood. These receptors were obtained from an adult who was a healthcare worker with PCR-confirmed SARS-CoV-2 infection or an uninfected control (not recorded which).

The chain carries TRBV14 and TRBJ2-2, with 7 bases lining up with TRBD1. V lost 2 bases and J lost 4; bases outside the gene matches: 13. This CDR3 has 18 amino acids. From germline, CDR1 is SGHDN and CDR2 FVKESK. This chain's CDR3 is CASSQNIWDSSSTGELFF. The CDR3 coding sequence is TGTGCCAGCAGCCAAAATATCTGGGACAGCTCGAGCACCGGGGAGCTGTTTTTT.

This clonotype occurred many times. The genes are TRBV20-1 and TRBJ1-2; TRBD1 matches at 10 bases. The CDR3 extends over 15 amino acids. The germline V gene has CDR1 DFQATT and CDR2 SNEGSKA (reference sequence). The V segment lost 3 bases and the J segment 8 bases; nucleotides outside the gene matches: 12. CDR3 protein: CSASSWTGGMRGYTF. The CDR3 bases are TGCAGTGCTAGTTCTTGGACAGGGGGGATGAGGGGCTACACCTTC.

The chain employs TRBV2 and TRBJ2-7; D is possibly TRBD2 (6 bases). Trimming removed 6 bases from V and 2 bases from J, with 14 bases in between. Per the germline V gene, CDR1 is SNHLY and CDR2 is FYNNEI. The CDR3 consists of 14 residues. The CDR3 spells CASRVYAGPYEQYF. CDR3 in DNA: TGTGCCAGCAGGGTTTATGCGGGACCCTACGAGCAGTACTTC.

The chain has TRBV27 and TRBJ2-1, with 9 bases lining up with TRBD2. V lost 4 bases, J lost 15 bases, and 10 bases stayed unmatched. The germline V gene has CDR1 MNHEY and CDR2 SMNVEV (reference sequence). The CDR3 spans 13 residues. The CDR3 loop reads CASSSLVAGVLFF. CDR3 bases: TGTGCCAGCAGTTCCCTTGTAGCGGGAGTTCTGTTCTTC.

This clonotype was seen a few times. The V call is TRBV7-8, the J call TRBJ2-7; TRBD2 is a possible D gene (6 bases). There are 15 residues in the CDR3. V lost 2 bases and J 4 bases, leaving 15 bases between the germline ends. Germline V gives CDR1 SGHVS, CDR2 FQNEAQ. In DNA form, the CDR3 reads TGTGCCAGCAGCTTATTGGGGGGAGGAAGGTACGAGCAGTACTTC. This sequence encodes CASSLLGGGRYEQYF.

The chain employs TRBV20-1 and TRBJ2-5; D is possibly TRBD1 (5 bases). The CDR3 extends over 13 amino acids. Trimming took off 3 bases at V and 2 bases at J, with 10 bases between the two ends. Germline V lookup: CDR1 DFQATT, CDR2 SNEGSKA (reference sequence). The CDR3 reads CSARRTQQETQYF. In DNA form, the CDR3 reads TGCAGTGCTAGGAGGACACAACAAGAGACCCAGTACTTC.

This clonotype has a handful of counts. V and J are TRBV28 and TRBJ2-7; 7 nucleotides align to TRBD1. V lost 5 bases to trimming and J lost 5 bases; unmatched junction nucleotides: 3. This CDR3 has 12 residues. The germline V gene encodes CDR1 MDHEN and CDR2 SYDVKM. In DNA, the CDR3 is TGTGCCAGCAGTACCGACAGGGACGAGCAGTACTTC. Protein: CASSTDRDEQYF.

This clonotype was observed at least ten times. The rearrangement joins TRBV2 to TRBJ1-5; 8 nucleotides agree with TRBD1. Trimming took 8 bases from V and 7 from J; bases not matched to a gene: 10. This CDR3 has 14 amino acids. Germline V lookup: CDR1 SNHLY, CDR2 FYNNEI. Here the CDR3 DNA reads TGTGCCAGCCTGGGCAGGGGGCATGGGCAGCCCCAGCATTTT. Its translation: CASLGRGHGQPQHF.